Shown below are 10 T cell receptor beta chains from a single sample sequenced in a study of T cells in Graves' hyperthyroidism and ophthalmopathy. TCR beta CDR3 regions were amplified from RNA transcripts. The TCR CDR3 first-round RT-PCR relied on the HTBI primer set. In TCRdb, the multiplex PCR reads were re-called with MiXCR into one record per CDR3 protein. Found here are about 590,000 distinct CDR3 sequences, less than 20% of them singletons; the top ten hold about 7%. The sample was blood. These TCRs come from a woman aged 25 to 45 with Graves' hyperthyroidism.

This clonotype came up many times. The chain is built from TRBV14 and TRBJ2-7, with D unresolved. The CDR3 extends over 13 amino acids. The V gene's germline CDR1 is SGHDN and CDR2 FVKESK. V was cut by 0 bases and J by 4 bases, with 7 bases left in between. The CDR3 loop reads CASSQDGRYEQYF. Here the CDR3 DNA reads TGTGCCAGCAGCCAAGATGGGCGGTACGAGCAGTACTTC.

This chain connects TRBV7-9 to TRBJ2-2; D might be TRBD2 (6 bases). Germline assignment: CDR1 SEHNR and CDR2 FQNEAQ (reference sequence). V lost 5 bases and J 2 bases, leaving 27 bases between the germline ends. The CDR3 totals 20 residues. As DNA, the CDR3 is TGTGCCAGCAGCCTAATAAAGGGAGGCCGGGCCAGAGGAAACACCGGGGAGCTGTTTTTT. Amino acids: CASSLIKGGRARGNTGELFF.

The rearrangement links TRBV12-3 or TRBV12-4 to TRBJ2-4; no clear D. V lost 3 bases and J lost 9, with 6 bases in between. This CDR3 region has 11 residues. In nucleotides, the CDR3 is TGTGCCAGCAGTTTGGTTGCCATTCAGTACTTC. Translating it yields CASSLVAIQYF.

A remark on this clonotype: Compared with germline, one end of the junction differs, possibly owing to a read error. The rearrangement uses TRBV7-9 and TRBJ2-1, with D possibly being TRBD2 (6 bases). The CDR3 contains 18 residues. Germline CDR1 reads SEHNR; CDR2 reads FQNEAQ (reference sequence). The CDR3 DNA sequence: TGTGCCGGCAGCTCCCGCAAACGGGACTTATCCTCCTACAATGAGCAGTTCTTC. Protein: CAGSSRKRDLSSYNEQFF.

This clonotype has a handful of counts. The chain joins TRBV19 to TRBJ2-2, with 9 bases aligning to TRBD1. V lost 4 bases, J lost 6 bases, and 9 bases stayed unmatched. This CDR3 comprises 16 residues. Germline V lookup: CDR1 LNHDA, CDR2 SQIVND (reference sequence). The CDR3 nucleotides read TGTGCCAGTAGTACGAGCCGGGACAGGGTGTCCGGGGAGCTGTTTTTT. Its protein is CASSTSRDRVSGELFF.

This clonotype has only a few counts. This chain joins TRBV28 and TRBJ1-2; D remains ambiguous. Germline loops: CDR1 MDHEN, CDR2 SYDVKM. The CDR3 is 13 amino acids. Trimming took 6 bases from V and 0 from J, leaving 8 bases between them. CDR3 in amino acids: CASSPVPNYGYTF. DNA for the CDR3: TGTGCCAGCAGCCCAGTGCCTAACTATGGCTACACCTTC.

The V and J genes are TRBV27 and TRBJ2-7, with TRBD2 as a possible D gene (6 bases). Germline CDR1 reads MNHEY; CDR2 reads SMNVEV (reference sequence). The length of the CDR3 is 12 residues. V shed 8 bases and J shed 6 bases, with 14 bases lying between them. CDR3 bases: TGTGCCAGCGGGACGAGGGGAGGCGAGCAGTACTTC. Its translation: CASGTRGGEQYF.

This clonotype came up a few times. This sequence joins TRBV9 and TRBJ2-3; TRBD2 is a possible D gene (6 bases). The ends were cut back, 0 bases at V and 2 bases at J, with 10 bases in the middle. The CDR3 is 15 residues long. Germline V gives CDR1 SGDLS, CDR2 YYNGEE. CDR3 residues: CASSVGASDTDTQYF. The CDR3 DNA reads as TGTGCCAGCAGCGTAGGAGCTAGCGACACAGATACGCAGTATTTT.

The table lists this clonotype with many counts. The V gene is TRBV24-1, the J gene TRBJ2-7; D is unclear. The germline gives CDR1 KGHDR, CDR2 SFDVKD. The CDR3 extends over 13 amino acids. V dropped 3 bases and J dropped 3 bases, with 8 bases sitting between them. CDR3 region: CATSDTYYYEQYF. In DNA, the CDR3 is TGTGCCACCAGTGATACCTATTACTACGAGCAGTACTTC.

A few counts support this clonotype. CDR3 nucleotide sequence: TGTGCCAGCAGCCCAAGACTAGCGGGGAGCACAGATACGCAGTATTTT. Translation gives CASSPRLAGSTDTQYF. The chain links TRBV7-3 to TRBJ2-3, with 11 bases fitting TRBD2. Per germline, CDR1 SGHTA and CDR2 FQGTGA. V lost 5 bases and J lost 0; bases outside the gene matches: 4. This CDR3 region has 16 residues.